The 31 T cell receptor beta chains below come from one sample, sequenced in a study of T cell responses to AZD1222 COVID-19 vaccine. Some clones are missing from TCRdb's copy, which holds only in-frame ones; the method was immunoSEQ multiplex PCR. Altogether some 180,000 clones are present, around 94% being singletons, with the ten largest covering 1.6%. Specimen: peripheral blood, collected 28 days after the second AZD1222 dose. These receptors were collected from an adult who received the AZD1222 COVID-19 vaccine.

This clone occurred once. One end of the junction does not line up with germline, which may come from a read error. The genes are TRBV30 and TRBJ2-5; 11 bases fit TRBD2. This CDR3 has 13 residues. Germline assignment: CDR1 GTSNPN and CDR2 SVGIG (reference sequence). The CDR3 region is CAWSHRLAGTRDF. The DNA of the CDR3 is TGTGCCTGGAGTCATAGACTAGCGGGGACCCGGGACTTC.

This clone appeared once. The chain is built from TRBV7-9 and TRBJ2-7; no clear D. The V gene's germline CDR1 is SEHNR and CDR2 FQNEAQ (reference sequence). Between the trimmed V and J ends, which lost 0 bases and 2 bases, there was a span of 8 bases. This CDR3 region has 14 residues. Here the CDR3 reads CASSLAGIAYEQYF. The CDR3 DNA follows: TGTGCCAGCAGCTTAGCGGGCATCGCCTACGAGCAGTACTTC.

V gene TRBV27 combines with J gene TRBJ1-5; D gene ambiguous. The V gene's germline CDR1 is MNHEY and CDR2 SMNVEV (reference sequence). This CDR3 comprises 16 residues. Deletions cut 0 bases from V and 1 base from J, with 10 bases between. The CDR3 DNA sequence: TGTGCCAGCAGTTTATCTGGAGGGATGAGCAATCAGCCCCAGCATTTT. Translating gives CASSLSGGMSNQPQHF.

This chain joins TRBV19 and TRBJ1-2; D not certain. Trimming shortened V by 6 bases and J by 4 bases, and 12 bases separated the two germline ends. CDR1 is LNHDA, CDR2 SQIVND, per germline (reference sequence). The CDR3 is made up of 13 amino acids. CDR3 bases: TGTGCCAGTAGGGCGGGTCTAAGCTATGGCTACACCTTC. It is translated as CASRAGLSYGYTF.

This CDR3 is CASSFRLAGYNEQFF. The CDR3 DNA is TGTGCCAGCAGTTTTCGCCTAGCGGGCTACAATGAGCAGTTCTTC. The chain has TRBV27 and TRBJ2-1; 8 bases fit TRBD2. Germline V gives CDR1 MNHEY, CDR2 SMNVEV (reference sequence). The CDR3 runs to 15 residues. After removal of 3 bases from V and 3 bases from J, the junction contained 4 bases not matched to a gene.

V usage is TRBV3-1 (or the pseudogene TRBV3-2) and J usage is TRBJ1-2, with a weak D call TRBD1 (5 bases). Trimming removed 0 bases from V and 4 bases from J, with 9 bases in between. The CDR3 has 14 residues. Germline V gene data show CDR1 as LGHDT and CDR2 as YNNKEL (reference sequence). CDR3 nucleotides: TGTGCCAGCAGCCAAGAGGGGGGTGCCTATGGCTACACCTTC. Protein: CASSQEGGAYGYTF.

The chain has TRBV7-3 and TRBJ1-1; D ambiguous. Germline V lookup: CDR1 SGHTA, CDR2 FQGTGA. This CDR3 has 15 amino acids. Trimming removed 5 bases from V and 1 base from J, with 14 bases in between. This CDR3 reads CASSRSRSKNTEAFF. In DNA, the CDR3 is TGTGCCAGCAGCCGATCCCGATCCAAGAACACTGAAGCTTTCTTT.

The rearrangement links TRBV5-3 to TRBJ1-6; 8 nucleotides match TRBD1. TRBV5-3 is assigned to the ORF class and has an uncertain function. V shed 3 bases and J 7 bases; nucleotides not matched to a gene: 9. The CDR3 has 16 residues. CDR3 sequence: CARSCALGQENSPLHF. The CDR3 DNA sequence: TGTGCCAGAAGCTGCGCCCTGGGACAGGAGAATTCACCCCTCCACTTT.

This chain connects TRBV9 to TRBJ1-3; 8 nucleotides line up with TRBD1. Germline CDR1 is SGDLS and CDR2 is YYNGEE. The CDR3 covers 15 residues. J lost 4 bases, V lost 2 bases, and 5 bases had no gene match. This CDR3 is CASSVQQGDGNTIYF. In DNA form, the CDR3 reads TGTGCCAGCAGCGTTCAACAGGGGGACGGAAACACCATATATTTT. Based on the CDR3 plus reference TRBV9 and TRBJ1-3, the full variable domain is DSGVTQTPKHLITATGQRVTLRCSPRSGDLSVYWYQQSLDQGLQFLIQYYNGEERAKGNILERFSAQQFPDLHSELNLSSLELGDSALYFCASSVQQGDGNTIYFGEGSWLTVV.

The V gene is TRBV19, the J gene TRBJ2-7, with D perhaps matching TRBD2 (5 bases). The CDR3 is made up of 13 amino acids. Germline loops: CDR1 LNHDA, CDR2 SQIVND (reference sequence). V lost 11 bases and J lost 3, with 17 bases in between. The CDR3 DNA is TGTGCCGCAGTAGGAGGCGGACTCTACGAGCAGTACTTC. It is translated as CAAVGGGLYEQYF.

This chain links TRBV4-1 with TRBJ2-2, with D possibly being TRBD2 (5 bases). Germline assignment: CDR1 MGHRA and CDR2 YSYEKL. V was trimmed by 4 bases and J by 1 base, leaving 7 bases between them. The CDR3 extends over 14 amino acids. The CDR3 bases are TGCGCCAGCAGCCCCGAGGGGAACACCGGGGAGCTGTTTTTT. Protein product: CASSPEGNTGELFF.

V and J are TRBV7-9 and TRBJ1-2; tentative D call: TRBD1 (6 bases). The CDR3 runs 18 residues. Germline V lookup: CDR1 SEHNR, CDR2 FQNEAQ (reference sequence). The germline V and J ends were trimmed by 1 base and 3 bases, with 21 bases remaining between them. For the CDR3, the DNA is TGTGCCAGCAGCTTAGTCTATACGGGGGGCCTTAGGGACTATGGCTACACCTTC. It yields the protein CASSLVYTGGLRDYGYTF.

The chain couples TRBV7-8 to TRBJ1-1; weak D call: TRBD1 (5 bases). Germline V CDR1 and CDR2: SGHVS, FQNEAQ. The CDR3 spans 14 residues. V shed 1 base and J shed 1 base, with 7 bases lying between them. In DNA form, the CDR3 reads TGTGCCAGCAGCTTAGGACAGTCGAACACTGAAGCTTTCTTT. Its translation: CASSLGQSNTEAFF.

This chain connects TRBV11-2 to TRBJ1-2, with a weak D call TRBD1 (5 bases). V dropped 6 bases and J dropped 4 bases, with 9 bases sitting between them. The germline gives CDR1 SGHAT, CDR2 FQNNGV. The CDR3 consists of 12 residues. In DNA form, the CDR3 reads TGTGCCAGCAGAACCGACAGCTATGGCTACACCTTC. It codes for CASRTDSYGYTF.

V is TRBV2 and J is TRBJ2-2; 9 nucleotides match TRBD1. Losses at the gene ends were 7 bases for V and 7 bases for J; bases not matched to a gene: 10. The CDR3 extends over 15 amino acids. Germline V gene data show CDR1 as SNHLY and CDR2 as FYNNEI. The CDR3, as DNA: TGTGCCAGCACGCTAAATACAGGGGGCTACGGGGAGCTGTTTTTT. It specifies CASTLNTGGYGELFF.

This chain uses TRBV4-1 with TRBJ2-1; possible D gene TRBD1, 6 bases. Per germline, CDR1 MGHRA and CDR2 YSYEKL. This CDR3 comprises 15 residues. Trimming left V 6 bases short and J 0 bases short, with 12 bases between. CDR3 sequence reads: CASRLGTPSYNEQFF. As DNA, the CDR3 is TGCGCCAGCAGGCTCGGGACACCCTCCTACAATGAGCAGTTCTTC.

This chain connects TRBV7-8 to TRBJ2-7, with TRBD2 as a possible D gene (6 bases). The CDR3 is made up of 15 amino acids. V was pared by 5 bases and J by 0 bases, with 14 bases between. In germline, CDR1 is SGHVS, CDR2 FQNEAQ. DNA of the CDR3: TGTGCCAGCAGCAGAAGGGGAGGATCCTCCTACGAGCAGTACTTC. Its translation: CASSRRGGSSYEQYF.

About this clone itself: Different DNA sequences within this sample yield the same CDR3. This chain connects TRBV28 to TRBJ2-7; D not certain. In germline, CDR1 is MDHEN, CDR2 SYDVKM. The CDR3 runs to 12 residues. Trimming shortened V by 3 bases and J by 3 bases, and 6 bases separated the two germline ends. DNA for the CDR3: TGTGCCAGCAGTTTGAGTCGCTACGAGCAGTACTTC. Translation: CASSLSRYEQYF.

This rearrangement joins TRBV7-9 to TRBJ2-2, with D unresolved. CDR3 length: 17 amino acids. The V and J ends lost 5 bases and 5 bases respectively, with 21 bases between them. From germline, CDR1 is SEHNR and CDR2 FQNEAQ (reference sequence). This CDR3 is CASSRLGSSIGTGELFF. The CDR3 region has the DNA TGTGCCAGCAGCCGACTGGGTAGCTCGATTGGGACCGGGGAGCTGTTTTTT.

The sample holds one count of this clone. The chain combines TRBV3-1 (or the pseudogene TRBV3-2) with TRBJ1-1; 9 nucleotides agree with TRBD1. V was clipped by 3 bases and J by 3 bases; unmatched bases: 5. CDR3 length equals 15 residues. CDR1 and CDR2 (germline): LGHDT, YNNKEL (reference sequence). Here the CDR3 reads CASSHFDRGDTEAFF. The CDR3 DNA sequence: TGTGCCAGCAGCCACTTCGACAGGGGGGACACTGAAGCTTTCTTT.

The CDR3, as DNA: TGTGCCAGCAGGCACCAAGGAATTCTCTATGGCTACACCTTC. This translates into CASRHQGILYGYTF. This sequence joins TRBV6-5 and TRBJ1-2; D is unclear. Trimming removed 6 bases from V and 4 bases from J, with 15 bases in between. The CDR3 is 14 residues long. Germline CDR1 is MNHEY and CDR2 is SVGAGI.

The J gene is TRBJ1-4, the V gene TRBV7-9; D perhaps matches TRBD1 (5 bases). CDR1 and CDR2 from the germline V gene are SEHNR and FQNEAQ (reference sequence). Deletions cut 1 base from V and 7 bases from J, with 16 bases between. CDR3 size: 16 residues. CDR3 DNA sequence: TGTGCCAGCAGCTTAGATCTGAGGGAGAGGGGTGAAAAACTGTTTTTT. It codes for CASSLDLRERGEKLFF.

This clone was counted once. The chain has TRBV9 and TRBJ1-6; D might be TRBD1 (6 bases). Germline CDR1 reads SGDLS; CDR2 reads YYNGEE. The CDR3 sequence is 14 residues long. V was trimmed by 0 bases and J by 6 bases, leaving 7 bases between them. The CDR3, as DNA: TGTGCCAGCAGCGTAGGGGGGGCTAATTCACCCCTCCACTTT. Translation: CASSVGGANSPLHF.

This chain joins TRBV7-2 and TRBJ2-1, with 9 bases identical to TRBD2. This CDR3 is built from 16 residues. J was trimmed by 0 bases and V by 4 bases; bases with no gene match: 4. The germline CDR1 and CDR2 sequences are SGHTA and FQGNSA. This CDR3 is CASSSRSGSSYNEQFF. As DNA, the CDR3 is TGTGCCAGCAGCTCCCGTAGCGGGAGCTCCTACAATGAGCAGTTCTTC.

The chain couples TRBV6-1 to TRBJ1-1; D is unclear. The CDR3 loop spans 13 amino acids. Trimming took off 3 bases at V and 4 bases at J, with 9 bases between the two ends. The germline V gene encodes CDR1 MNHNS and CDR2 SASEGT. The CDR3 region is CASSDRLSTEAFF. CDR3 DNA: TGTGCCAGCAGTGACAGGCTTTCCACTGAAGCTTTCTTT.

This chain joins TRBV29-1 and TRBJ2-7; maybe TRBD2 (5 bases). This CDR3 contains 12 residues. Germline assignment: CDR1 SQVTM and CDR2 ANQGSEA. The germline V and J ends were trimmed by 7 bases and 5 bases, with 15 bases remaining between them. DNA of the CDR3: TGCAGCGCGAGCGGAACCGTCGACGAGCAGTACTTC. It translates to CSASGTVDEQYF.

The gene calls are TRBV4-1 and TRBJ1-1; D gene unclear. V shed 5 bases and J shed 6 bases, with 22 bases lying between them. The CDR3 has 16 residues. Germline-derived CDR1 and CDR2 are MGHRA and YSYEKL. CDR3 nucleotide sequence: TGCGCCAGCAGCTACCCCGCGTGGGGAGGGCGCGCTGAAGCTTTCTTT. Its translation: CASSYPAWGGRAEAFF.

The chain is built from TRBV6-2 or TRBV6-3 and TRBJ2-7; D may match TRBD1 or TRBD2 (5 bases each). The CDR3 extends over 15 amino acids. Germline V lookup: CDR1 MNHEY, CDR2 SVGEGT. Between the trimmed V and J ends, which lost 6 bases and 6 bases, there was a span of 21 bases. Here the CDR3 DNA reads TGTGCCAGCAGGCCTCCAGCCAGGGAGTCGGTCGAGCAGTACTTC. Its protein product is CASRPPARESVEQYF.

The V gene is TRBV10-3, the J gene TRBJ1-3, with D possibly matching TRBD1 (5 bases). V lost 6 bases, J lost 0 bases, and 15 bases lay in between. Germline assignment: CDR1 ENHRY and CDR2 SYGVKD. This CDR3 is built from 16 residues. CDR3 bases: TGTGCCATCAGCTCTACAGGTTCCCGCTCTGGAAACACCATATATTTT. It translates to CAISSTGSRSGNTIYF.

For the CDR3, the DNA is TGTGCCAGCAGTTCACAGGGGGCTATCTATGGCTACACCTTC. It codes for CASSSQGAIYGYTF. This sequence joins TRBV6-5 and TRBJ1-2, with 9 nucleotides matching TRBD1. Germline V CDR1 and CDR2: MNHEY, SVGAGI. This CDR3 has 14 amino acids. V trimming: 4 bases; J trimming: 4 bases; junction bases outside the gene matches: 4.

The genes are TRBV7-2 and TRBJ1-1, with no clear D. The V gene's germline CDR1 is SGHTA and CDR2 FQGNSA. Trimming cost V 5 bases and J 8 bases, with 15 bases left between them. The CDR3 runs 13 residues. Here the CDR3 DNA reads TGTGCCAGCAGCCCGGGCCTCGGAGGGGAAGCTTTCTTT. Translated: CASSPGLGGEAFF.